This T cell receptor beta chain is from a study of cytomegalovirus exposure and HLA in healthy donors. CDR1 is SGHNT, CDR2 YYREEE, per germline (reference sequence). V lost 1 base and J lost 6; bases outside the gene matches: 7. This CDR3 spans 15 amino acids. With respect to this clone: Its antigen is unidentified.

Generated by immunoSEQ multiplex PCR, the TCRdb table keeps only in-frame clones and is missing some. Among fewer than 150,000 clones listed, around 88% were seen once. General study findings and limits: Over 150 TCR beta chains were listed as cytomegalovirus-associated.

The specimen was PBMCs. The TCR comes from a woman aged 18-29 years in good health and CMV-seropositive. J is TRBJ2-7 and V is TRBV5-4; 10 nucleotides align to TRBD2. The CDR3 loop is CASSLPSGGASEQYF. CDR3 DNA: TGTGCCAGCAGCTTGCCGAGCGGGGGGGCGTCCGAGCAGTACTTC.